This TCR beta chain was identified in a study of cytomegalovirus exposure and HLA in healthy donors. Study-wide results and caveats: The only immune exposure information that was available was CMV serostatus. Using a false discovery rate of 0.05, a later analysis showed that roughly 16,000 TCR beta sequences were associated with HLA alleles. Analysis performed later showed TCR beta chains linked to HLA being more clonally expanded than equally common others.

Use of 60 Vbeta and 13 Jbeta primers characterized the PCR. Data came from immunoSEQ multiplex PCR; TCRdb stores just in-frame clones and leaves some out. Of 130,000 to 150,000 clones in the sample, approximately 78% were seen once. CDR3 length equals 15 residues. The ends lost 3 bases at V and 3 bases at J; junction bases unmatched: 6. Looked up from germline, CDR1 is SGHRS and CDR2 is YFSETQ. As for this clone: Its cognate antigen is unknown.

This TCR was sampled from a man in his forties in good health and CMV-seropositive. Sequencing was done on a sample of PBMCs. The chain combines TRBV5-1 with TRBJ2-3; 8 bases are shared with TRBD2. DNA for the CDR3: TGCGCCAGCAGCTATAGCGGGAAAGTGACAGATACGCAGTATTTT. As protein: CASSYSGKVTDTQYF.